Listed below are T cell receptor beta chains from one sample, sequenced in a study of CD4 T cells in relation to SARS-CoV-2 and coronaviruses. Assay used: immunoSEQ multiplex PCR; TCRdb lists only in-frame clones, some missing. The sample lists about 31,000 clones, over 60% occurring once. Their cognate antigens are unknown. Input material: memory CD4+ T cells from PBMCs, cultured in vitro. The receptors shown here come from an adult with COVID-19. Each CDR3 is given with its conserved first and last residue. A D gene is named only where the DNA matches it firmly. The size of a clone is reported for some rows only, either as once, few or many, or as a class for expanded clones.

d_gene	v_gene	abundance	j_gene	CDR3aa	CDR3nt
NA	TRBV9	NA	TRBJ2-7	CASSGNSYEQYF	TGTGCCAGCAGCGGTAACTCCTACGAGCAGTACTTC
TRBD2	TRBV27	NA	TRBJ2-1	CASSFLGSGGTNEQFF	TGTGCCAGCAGTTTTCTTGGTAGCGGGGGTACGAATGAGCAGTTCTTC
NA	TRBV12-3/TRBV12-4	NA	TRBJ2-7	CASSLWAYEQYF	TGTGCCAGCAGTTTGTGGGCCTACGAGCAGTACTTC
NA	TRBV28	NA	TRBJ1-6	CASSLSAGVRNSPLHF	TGTGCCAGCAGTTTGTCGGCAGGGGTACGTAATTCACCCCTCCACTTT
NA	TRBV5-5	NA	TRBJ1-2	CASTVPSIHGYTF	TGTGCCAGCACCGTTCCTAGCATCCATGGCTACACCTTC
TRBD1	TRBV9	NA	TRBJ1-6	CASSRTGDNSPLHF	TGTGCCAGCAGCCGGACAGGGGATAATTCACCCCTCCACTTT
NA	TRBV2	NA	TRBJ1-2	CASTGQVNYGYTF	TGTGCCAGCACAGGGCAAGTTAACTATGGCTACACCTTC
TRBD1	TRBV18	few	TRBJ2-6	CASSRSGTGALFSGANVLTF	TGTGCCAGCTCACGTTCCGGGACAGGGGCGCTCTTCTCTGGGGCCAACGTCCTGACTTTC
NA	TRBV7-9	NA	TRBJ1-2	CASSLAGGGGYTF	TGTGCCAGCAGCTTAGCAGGGGGTGGTGGCTACACCTTC
NA	TRBV28	NA	TRBJ2-5	CASSLPVPGTQYF	TGTGCCAGCAGTTTGCCCGTACCGGGGACCCAGTACTTC
NA	TRBV19	few	TRBJ1-5	CASSISHNQPQHF	TGTGCCAGTAGTATCAGTCACAATCAGCCCCAGCATTTT
TRBD2	TRBV7-7	NA	TRBJ2-3	CASSAGLAGADTQYF	TGTGCCAGCAGCGCCGGACTAGCGGGAGCAGATACGCAGTATTTT
TRBD1	TRBV6-6	once	TRBJ2-2	CASSYTRTGTGELFF	TGTGCCAGCAGTTACACAAGGACAGGGACCGGGGAGCTGTTTTTT
TRBD2	TRBV5-1	NA	TRBJ2-3	CASSLLAGGADTQYF	TGCGCCAGCAGTCTCTTAGCGGGAGGGGCAGATACGCAGTATTTT
TRBD2	TRBV9	NA	TRBJ2-1	CASSEELADYNEQFF	TGTGCCAGCAGCGAGGAACTAGCGGACTACAATGAGCAGTTCTTC
TRBD1	TRBV7-3	NA	TRBJ2-2	CASSLAAGGATGELFF	TGTGCCAGCAGCTTAGCTGCAGGGGGCGCGACCGGGGAGCTGTTTTTT
NA	TRBV7-9	once	TRBJ2-5	CASSLTGSVKTQYF	TGTGCCAGCAGCTTAACCGGCAGCGTAAAGACCCAGTACTTC
NA	TRBV6-1	NA	TRBJ1-3	CASSEFGGGNTIYF	TGTGCCAGCAGTGAATTTGGAGGGGGAAACACCATATATTTT
NA	TRBV27	NA	TRBJ2-1	CASSFAGFYNEQFF	TGTGCCAGCAGTTTTGCGGGGTTCTACAATGAGCAGTTCTTC
NA	TRBV18	NA	TRBJ2-2	CASSPDILGTGELFF	TGTGCCAGCTCTCCCGACATCCTCGGGACCGGGGAGCTGTTTTTT
NA	TRBV18	NA	TRBJ1-5	CASSPNWGQSKEPQHF	TGTGCCAGCTCACCAAATTGGGGGCAGTCTAAGGAGCCCCAGCATTTT
TRBD1	TRBV29-1	once	TRBJ1-1	CSVVGTPGQGITEAFF	TGCAGCGTTGTTGGAACTCCCGGACAGGGGATAACTGAAGCTTTCTTT
NA	TRBV9	NA	TRBJ2-3	CASSVDLDTQYF	TGTGCCAGCAGCGTCGATCTGGATACGCAGTATTTT
TRBD1	TRBV9	few	TRBJ2-7	CASSSGGSTKQYF	TGTGCCAGCAGCTCAGGGGGATCTACGAAGCAGTACTTC
NA	TRBV5-4	NA	TRBJ1-1	CASSPKGPTEAFF	TGTGCCAGCAGCCCAAAAGGGCCCACTGAAGCTTTCTTT
TRBD2	TRBV7-2	NA	TRBJ2-5	CASSVQRFGGGETQYF	TGTGCCAGCAGCGTACAACGATTCGGCGGGGGGGAGACCCAGTACTTC
NA	TRBV6-2/TRBV6-3	NA	TRBJ2-2	CASSTTGELFF	TGTGCCAGCAGCACTACCGGGGAGCTGTTTTTT
NA	TRBV27	few	TRBJ1-5	CASSFRGPGQPQHF	TGTGCCAGCAGTTTTAGGGGTCCGGGCCAGCCCCAGCATTTT
TRBD1	TRBV7-9	NA	TRBJ2-1	CASSGQGENEQFF	TGTGCCAGCAGCGGACAGGGGGAGAATGAGCAGTTCTTC
NA	TRBV6-5	NA	TRBJ1-1	CASKGVNTEAFF	TGTGCCAGCAAAGGGGTGAACACTGAAGCTTTCTTT
NA	TRBV10-3	NA	TRBJ1-2	CAISVRADSPSYGYTF	TGTGCCATCAGTGTAAGGGCCGACAGCCCTAGCTATGGCTACACCTTC
NA	TRBV28	NA	TRBJ2-3	CASSLGGQDTQYF	TGTGCCAGCAGCCTTGGAGGGCAAGATACGCAGTATTTT
TRBD1	TRBV6-1	NA	TRBJ1-1	CASSEGQGAPMNTEAFF	TGTGCCAGCAGTGAGGGACAGGGGGCACCCATGAACACTGAAGCTTTCTTT